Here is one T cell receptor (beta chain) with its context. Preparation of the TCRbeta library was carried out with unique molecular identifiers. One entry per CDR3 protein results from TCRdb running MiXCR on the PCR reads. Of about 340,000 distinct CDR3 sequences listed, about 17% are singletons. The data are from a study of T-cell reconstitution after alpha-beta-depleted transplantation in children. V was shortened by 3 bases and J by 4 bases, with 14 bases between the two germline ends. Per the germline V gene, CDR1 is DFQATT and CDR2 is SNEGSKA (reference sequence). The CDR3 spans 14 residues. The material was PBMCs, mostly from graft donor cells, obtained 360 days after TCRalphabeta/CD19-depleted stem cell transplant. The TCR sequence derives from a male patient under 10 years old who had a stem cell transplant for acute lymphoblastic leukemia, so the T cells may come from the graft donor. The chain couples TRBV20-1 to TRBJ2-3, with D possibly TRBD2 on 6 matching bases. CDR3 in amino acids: CSASPGSSADTQYF. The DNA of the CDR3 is TGCAGTGCTAGCCCGGGTTCTAGCGCAGATACGCAGTATTTT.